This TCR beta chain was identified during a study of T cell responses to AZD1222 COVID-19 vaccine. Data came from immunoSEQ multiplex PCR; TCRdb stores just in-frame clones and leaves some out. The sample has about 150,000 clones, 90% seen once; the top ten hold 18%. This clone has only a few counts. Per the germline V gene, CDR1 is MNHEY and CDR2 is SMNVEV (reference sequence). The CDR3 totals 19 residues. Unmatched junction bases numbered 18, after V lost 0 bases and J lost 8 bases. The receptor was isolated from an adult in good health. V gene TRBV27 combines with J gene TRBJ2-4; 8 bases are a match to TRBD2. This sample comprised peripheral blood, obtained on day 0 of AZD1222 vaccination. The CDR3 loop is CASSLSTGSGRAGGYIQYF. The CDR3 nucleotides are TGTGCCAGCAGTTTATCGACAGGTTCCGGGAGGGCCGGTGGGTACATTCAGTACTTC.